A selection of T cell receptor beta chains follows, all from one sample in a study of blood T cell repertoires in COVID-19. Sequenced by immunoSEQ multiplex PCR; TCRdb stores in-frame clones only, minus some. The profile shows some 160,000 clones, roughly 89% of them singletons. What was sequenced was peripheral blood. These receptors came from a woman between 65 and 79 years old with COVID-19, enrolled during active disease. The CDR3 runs from the conserved cysteine through the conserved F or W. Fields, in order: D gene, V gene, clone size, J gene, CDR3 length, CDR3 protein, CDR3 DNA. D genes are given only for firm matches. Rows may omit the clone size; those that give it use once, few, many or a size class.

.	TRBV30	.	TRBJ1-2	12	CAWGLLEGGYTF	TGTGCCTGGGGTCTTCTGGAGGGCGGCTACACCTTC
TRBD1	TRBV12-3/TRBV12-4	.	TRBJ2-7	13	CASREQGLREQYF	TGTGCCAGCAGGGAACAGGGGTTGCGCGAGCAGTACTTC
.	TRBV5-4	.	TRBJ2-7	16	CASSRLGSTSSYEQYF	TGTGCCAGCAGCCGCCTTGGGAGCACTAGCTCCTACGAGCAGTACTTC
.	TRBV2	.	TRBJ2-1	15	CASRTGAGFYNEQFF	TGTGCCAGCAGGACTGGAGCGGGCTTCTACAATGAGCAGTTCTTC
TRBD1	TRBV5-1	.	TRBJ1-2	15	CASSLGQGATVGYTF	TGCGCCAGCAGCTTGGGACAGGGGGCGACGGTTGGCTACACCTTC
.	TRBV7-8	.	TRBJ2-4	17	CASSHTGRELAKNIQYF	TGTGCCAGCAGCCATACCGGACGGGAACTAGCCAAAAACATTCAGTACTTC
.	TRBV30	few	TRBJ1-4	14	CAWTGGGRGEKLFF	TGTGCCTGGACCGGTGGTGGCCGAGGCGAAAAACTGTTTTTT
.	TRBV5-1	.	TRBJ1-1	13	CASSLRPRTEAFF	TGCGCCAGCAGTCTTCGACCTAGGACTGAAGCTTTCTTT
.	TRBV16	.	TRBJ1-2	13	CASSRQTNYGYTF	TGTGCCAGCAGCCGACAGACTAACTATGGCTACACCTTC
TRBD1	TRBV2	few	TRBJ1-5	15	CASRRDRVGNQPQHF	TGTGCCAGCAGACGGGACAGGGTAGGCAATCAGCCCCAGCATTTT
.	TRBV28	once	TRBJ2-7	11	CASTRGYEQYF	TGTGCCAGCACCAGAGGTTACGAGCAGTACTTC
TRBD2	TRBV4-2	once	TRBJ2-1	16	CASSQDLPGAGGEQFF	TGTGCCAGCAGCCAAGACCTCCCGGGAGCGGGGGGCGAGCAGTTCTTC
.	TRBV10-1	.	TRBJ1-1	16	CASSPSLRGKSGEAFF	TGCGCCAGCAGTCCCTCCCTCCGGGGGAAAAGTGGTGAAGCTTTCTTT
.	TRBV7-9	.	TRBJ2-5	16	CASSSRSPGRQETQYF	TGTGCCAGCAGCTCCCGTAGCCCCGGGAGACAAGAGACCCAGTACTTC
.	TRBV7-9	.	TRBJ2-7	14	CASSFVGHSPEQYF	TGTGCCAGCAGCTTTGTAGGACACTCTCCTGAGCAGTACTTC
.	TRBV14	.	TRBJ1-1	13	CASSQDWRREAFF	TGTGCCAGCAGCCAAGATTGGCGGCGTGAAGCTTTCTTT
TRBD2	TRBV6-5	.	TRBJ2-7	12	CAARGGAGEQYF	TGTGCCGCGCGGGGGGGGGCTGGCGAGCAGTACTTC
.	TRBV29-1	.	TRBJ2-3	16	CSVEDWGGVGTDTQYF	TGCAGCGTTGAAGATTGGGGGGGCGTAGGGACAGATACGCAGTATTTT
.	TRBV14	.	TRBJ1-1	14	CASTRSGGHTEAFF	TGTGCCAGCACCCGTTCCGGAGGTCACACTGAAGCTTTCTTT
.	TRBV19	.	TRBJ1-4	14	CASSIEARREKLFF	TGTGCCAGTAGTATAGAGGCACGGAGGGAAAAACTGTTTTTT
TRBD1	TRBV28	.	TRBJ1-2	13	CASRTGANYGYTF	TGTGCCAGTAGGACAGGGGCCAACTATGGCTACACCTTC
TRBD1	TRBV5-6	.	TRBJ2-2	14	CASSLFDRDGELFF	TGTGCCAGCAGCCTTTTTGACAGGGACGGGGAGCTGTTTTTT
TRBD1	TRBV18	.	TRBJ1-2	14	CASSPGGTGIGYTF	TGTGCCAGCTCACCAGGGGGGACAGGGATTGGCTACACCTTC
.	TRBV30	.	TRBJ1-1	14	CAWSRPGGNTEAFF	TGTGCCTGGAGTAGGCCGGGAGGGAACACTGAAGCTTTCTTT
TRBD2	TRBV7-3	once	TRBJ2-5	19	CASSRRPTNVAGYQETQYF	TGTGCCAGCAGTCGCCGACCCACTAATGTAGCGGGGTACCAAGAGACCCAGTACTTC
TRBD1	TRBV19	.	TRBJ1-5	13	CASSRDRDQPQHF	TGTGCCAGTAGTCGGGACAGGGATCAGCCCCAGCATTTT
TRBD2	TRBV7-6	.	TRBJ2-7	14	CASSQGRGVFEQYF	TGTGCCAGCAGCCAAGGGCGGGGGGTGTTCGAGCAGTACTTC
.	TRBV6-2/TRBV6-3	.	TRBJ2-1	16	CASSYIVGGTHNEQFF	TGTGCTAGCAGTTACATAGTTGGGGGGACCCACAATGAGCAGTTCTTC
.	TRBV5-6	.	TRBJ2-7	14	CASSLVQVPFEWYF	TGTGCCAGCAGCTTGGTACAGGTCCCTTTCGAATGGTACTTC
.	TRBV10-3	.	TRBJ1-3	15	CAIGRLNPAGNTIYF	TGTGCCATTGGCCGACTGAATCCCGCTGGAAACACCATATATTTT
TRBD1	TRBV19	.	TRBJ1-2	13	CAASGTGVRGYTF	TGTGCCGCTTCCGGGACAGGGGTTAGGGGCTACACCTTC
TRBD1	TRBV2	.	TRBJ2-1	15	CASSERQGAYNEQFF	TGTGCCAGCAGTGAGAGACAGGGGGCCTACAATGAGCAGTTCTTC
.	TRBV6-5	.	TRBJ1-1	13	CASSQTGNTEAFF	TGTGCCAGCAGCCAGACAGGGAACACTGAAGCTTTCTTT
.	TRBV28	.	TRBJ1-5	14	CASSLWEGLSPQHF	TGTGCCAGCAGTTTATGGGAAGGACTCTCGCCCCAGCATTTT
.	TRBV6-1	.	TRBJ2-5	15	CASSEVKLGAETQYF	TGTGCCAGCAGTGAAGTAAAGTTAGGAGCGGAGACCCAGTACTTC
.	TRBV5-6	once	TRBJ2-7	11	CASSSAYEQYF	TGTGCCAGCAGCTCGGCCTACGAGCAGTACTTC
TRBD2	TRBV4-1	.	TRBJ2-7	15	CASSQGLASSYEQYF	TGCGCCAGCAGCCAAGGACTAGCGTCTTCCTACGAGCAGTACTTC
TRBD1	TRBV11-2	.	TRBJ1-2	13	CASSTTGGYGYTF	TGTGCCAGCAGCACGACAGGGGGCTATGGCTACACCTTC
.	TRBV3-1/TRBV3-2	.	TRBJ2-1	15	CASSQDMDSYNEQFF	TGTGCCAGCAGCCAAGATATGGACAGCTACAATGAGCAGTTCTTC
TRBD1	TRBV7-9	.	TRBJ1-2	16	CASSLGTGTSNYGYTF	TGTGCCAGCAGCTTAGGGACAGGAACCTCTAACTATGGCTACACCTTC
TRBD1	TRBV19	once	TRBJ2-7	14	CASSDRGYSYEQYF	TGTGCCAGTAGCGACAGGGGTTACTCCTACGAGCAGTACTTC
.	TRBV12-3/TRBV12-4	.	TRBJ2-2	13	CASSLGGAGELFF	TGTGCCAGCAGTTTGGGGGGAGCCGGGGAGCTGTTTTTT
.	TRBV2	.	TRBJ1-1	15	CASSERVGRGTEAFF	TGTGCCAGCAGTGAACGAGTCGGAAGGGGGACTGAAGCTTTCTTT
TRBD1	TRBV19	once	TRBJ1-6	14	CASSRDRNVPPLHF	TGTGCCAGTAGTAGGGACAGGAATGTCCCACCCCTCCACTTT
TRBD1	TRBV7-9	.	TRBJ2-3	15	CASSRQGQLPDTQYF	TGTGCCAGCAGCCGACAGGGGCAGTTGCCAGATACGCAGTATTTT
TRBD1	TRBV19	.	TRBJ2-5	15	CASSPRDRYQETQYF	TGTGCCAGTAGTCCCCGGGACAGGTACCAAGAGACCCAGTACTTC
TRBD1	TRBV19	.	TRBJ2-1	14	CASSMIRGHNEQFF	TGTGCCAGTAGTATGATTAGGGGGCACAATGAGCAGTTCTTC
.	TRBV6-6	.	TRBJ2-7	11	CASTGFHEQYF	TGTGCCAGCACGGGTTTCCACGAGCAGTACTTC
TRBD2	TRBV13	.	TRBJ2-1	15	CASTTTSGGYNEQFF	TGTGCCAGCACCACGACTAGCGGGGGGTACAATGAGCAGTTCTTC
TRBD1	TRBV27	.	TRBJ1-1	13	CASSFGTGGRAFF	TGTGCCAGCAGTTTCGGGACAGGGGGCCGAGCTTTCTTT
.	TRBV18	.	TRBJ1-4	16	CASSRQQGVVNEKLFF	TGTGCCAGCTCACGACAACAGGGAGTTGTTAATGAAAAACTGTTTTTT
.	TRBV12-5	.	TRBJ1-2	12	CASGRDTDGYTF	TGTGCTAGTGGCCGGGATACGGATGGCTACACCTTC
.	TRBV11-2	once	TRBJ1-1	14	CASSLRGMNTEAFF	TGTGCCAGCAGCTTAAGAGGGATGAACACTGAAGCTTTCTTT
TRBD1	TRBV28	.	TRBJ1-5	15	CASSLEGALYQPQHF	TGTGCCAGCAGTTTAGAGGGGGCCCTTTATCAGCCCCAGCATTTT
TRBD2	TRBV7-2	once	TRBJ2-3	16	CASTYNLAGVGDTQYF	TGTGCCAGCACCTACAACCTAGCGGGGGTAGGAGATACGCAGTATTTT
TRBD2	TRBV19	.	TRBJ2-3	14	CASSIGGGSDTQYF	TGTGCCAGTAGTATAGGCGGGGGGTCAGATACGCAGTATTTT
TRBD1	TRBV5-1	once	TRBJ2-1	13	CASSRDSPNEQFF	TGCGCCAGCAGCCGGGACAGCCCCAATGAGCAGTTCTTC
.	TRBV28	.	TRBJ1-2	14	CASSLFTANYGYTF	TGTGCCAGCAGTTTATTCACTGCTAACTATGGCTACACCTTC
.	TRBV7-2	.	TRBJ1-5	13	CASSLGTALPQHF	TGTGCCAGCAGCTTAGGGACAGCCCTGCCCCAGCATTTT